The 2 T cell receptor beta chains presented below share a single source sample, sequenced in a study of T cells after yellow fever vaccination. TCRdb independently ran MiXCR on the 5' RACE reads; one entry per CDR3 protein. The sample holds fewer than 450,000 distinct CDR3 sequences; roughly 12% are singletons and the top ten take around 19%. Sequenced material: PBMCs, taken on the day of the first yellow fever vaccination. The receptors originated from a man aged 18 to 30 who received the YFV17D yellow fever vaccine.

This clonotype was detected a few times. The gene calls are TRBV7-9 and TRBJ2-6, with D uncertain. The length of the CDR3 is 13 residues. Germline-derived CDR1 and CDR2 are SEHNR and FQNEAQ (reference sequence). V was trimmed by 11 bases and J by 0 bases, leaving 8 bases between them. CDR3 DNA sequence: TGTGCCTTCCAGATCTCTGGGGCCAACGTCCTGACTTTC. This sequence encodes CAFQISGANVLTF.

V is TRBV5-4 and J is TRBJ2-2; no clear D. The ends were cut back, 1 base at V and 1 base at J, with 5 bases in the middle. CDR1 SGHNT and CDR2 YYREEE come from the germline V gene (reference sequence). This CDR3 has 14 amino acids. This CDR3 is CASSLIQNTGELFF. CDR3 nucleotides: TGTGCCAGCAGCTTGATACAGAACACCGGGGAGCTGTTTTTT.